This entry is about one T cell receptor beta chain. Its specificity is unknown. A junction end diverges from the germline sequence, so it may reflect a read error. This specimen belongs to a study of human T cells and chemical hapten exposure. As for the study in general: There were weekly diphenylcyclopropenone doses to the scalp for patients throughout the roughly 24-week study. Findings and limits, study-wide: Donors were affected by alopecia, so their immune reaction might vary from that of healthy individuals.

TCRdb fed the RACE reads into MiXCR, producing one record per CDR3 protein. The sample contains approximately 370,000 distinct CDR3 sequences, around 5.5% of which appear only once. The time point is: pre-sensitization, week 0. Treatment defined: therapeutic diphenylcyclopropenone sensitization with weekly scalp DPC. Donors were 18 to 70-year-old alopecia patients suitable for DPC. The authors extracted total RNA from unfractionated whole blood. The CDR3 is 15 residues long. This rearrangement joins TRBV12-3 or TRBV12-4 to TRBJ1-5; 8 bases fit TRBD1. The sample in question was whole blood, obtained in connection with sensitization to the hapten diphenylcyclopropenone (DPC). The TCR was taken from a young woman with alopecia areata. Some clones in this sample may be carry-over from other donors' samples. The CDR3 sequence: CASSDGTGFNQPQPF. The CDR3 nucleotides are TGTGCCAGCAGTGACGGGACAGGCTTCAATCAGCCCCAGCCTTTT.